What follows are 3 T cell receptor beta chains derived from one specimen sequenced in a study of shared clonotypes between healthy human individuals. Naive CD8 cells were CD45RO-negative, positively selected for CCR7, excluding terminally differentiated effector memory CD45RA+ cells. TCRdb keeps only in-frame clones here, not all; method: immunoSEQ multiplex PCR. Of some 2,000,000 clones listed, about 95% are singletons. Sequencing was done on a sample of naive CD8+ T cells sorted from blood. The receptor source for this set is a man aged 18 to 29 in good health.

The chain uses TRBV5-1 and TRBJ2-3; 12 positions match TRBD2. V lost 0 bases and J lost 7; bases outside the gene matches: 6. The CDR3 extends over 16 amino acids. Germline CDR1 SGHRS, CDR2 YFSETQ. CDR3 sequence: CASSLGTSGGTYTQYF. CDR3 nucleotides: TGCGCCAGCAGCTTGGGCACTAGCGGGGGGACATATACGCAGTATTTT.

The genes are TRBV6-1 and TRBJ1-5, with 8 bases matching TRBD1. The J segment lost 2 bases and the V segment lost 1 base, leaving 10 bases of the junction unmatched. The CDR3 consists of 18 residues. Germline lookup yields CDR1 MNHNS and CDR2 SASEGT. Written as DNA, the CDR3 is TGTGCCAGCAGTGAAGTGCGGAGGACAGGGCTGGGCAATCAGCCCCAGCATTTT. Its protein product is CASSEVRRTGLGNQPQHF.

The rearrangement joins TRBV5-6 to TRBJ2-7; the D is unclear. Germline V gene lookup returns CDR1 SGHDT and CDR2 YYEEEE. The V and J ends lost 4 bases and 2 bases respectively, with 7 bases between them. The CDR3 is 12 amino acids. The CDR3 DNA sequence: TGTGCCAGCAGCGCGTGGACCTACGAGCAGTACTTC. Translating gives CASSAWTYEQYF.